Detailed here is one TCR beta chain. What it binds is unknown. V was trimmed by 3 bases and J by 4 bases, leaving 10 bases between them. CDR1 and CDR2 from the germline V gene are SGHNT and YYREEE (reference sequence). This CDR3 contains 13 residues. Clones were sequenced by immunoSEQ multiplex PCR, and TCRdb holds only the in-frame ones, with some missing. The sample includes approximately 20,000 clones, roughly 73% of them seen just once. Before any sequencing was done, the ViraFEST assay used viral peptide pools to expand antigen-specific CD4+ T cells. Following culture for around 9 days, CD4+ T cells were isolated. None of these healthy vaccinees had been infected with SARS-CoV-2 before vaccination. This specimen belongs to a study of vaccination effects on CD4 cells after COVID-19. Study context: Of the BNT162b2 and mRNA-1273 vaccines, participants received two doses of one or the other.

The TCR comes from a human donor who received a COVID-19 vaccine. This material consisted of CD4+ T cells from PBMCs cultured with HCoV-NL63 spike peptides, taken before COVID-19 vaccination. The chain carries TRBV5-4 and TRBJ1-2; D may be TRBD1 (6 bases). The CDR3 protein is CASSSLDSYGYTF. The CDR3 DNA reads TGTGCCAGCAGCTCGCTGGACAGCTATGGCTACACCTTC.